This T cell receptor (beta chain) stems from a study of cytomegalovirus exposure and HLA in healthy donors. This clone was detected a few times. The antigen is unknown. The CDR3 is 13 amino acids. Germline V gene sequence: CDR1 MNHEY, CDR2 SVGAGI. V was pared by 0 bases and J by 6 bases, with 5 bases between. General study findings and limits: A later analysis linked a missense DCLRE1C variant to TCR beta V- and J-gene trimming. Specific recognition of CMV antigens was confirmed in vitro for three chains (all CMV-associated).

PCR was performed using 60 Vbeta and 13 Jbeta primers. Measured with immunoSEQ multiplex PCR; TCRdb has only the in-frame clones, and not every one. The sample contains more than 150,000 clones, roughly three quarters of which appear only once. This rearrangement joins TRBV6-5 to TRBJ1-4; unclear D gene. The specimen sequenced was PBMCs. The sequence was obtained from a woman aged 40-49 years in good health and CMV-seropositive. The chain's CDR3 is CASSYSADEKLFF. CDR3 bases: TGTGCCAGCAGTTACTCCGCGGATGAAAAACTGTTTTTT.